This T cell receptor beta chain was captured in a study of Graves' ophthalmopathy and Graves' hyperthyroidism (dated by TCRdb to the late 2010s). Describing the broader study: Peripheral blood was collected at initial diagnosis, before any treatment. The study used signatures of the TCR beta repertoire to tell Graves' ophthalmopathy apart from Graves' hyperthyroidism and to predict which patients would progress to ophthalmopathy. In total, 135 blood samples were TCR-sequenced: approximately 42 ophthalmopathy, under 85 hyperthyroidism and roughly 17 hyperthyroidism-to-ophthalmopathy patients. To explore V-J signatures distinguishing ophthalmopathy from hyperthyroidism, a discovery set of about 99 patients (about 43 ophthalmopathy, about 57 stable hyperthyroidism) was enrolled. For independent validation, a separate cohort was made up of fewer than 20 hyperthyroidism patients plus 17 patients who later progressed from hyperthyroidism to ophthalmopathy. In several hyperthyroidism patients, the T-cell repertoire of thyroid tissue was compared with the T-cell repertoire of blood. Once sampling was done, hyperthyroidism patients were given methimazole at a starting dose of 30 mg daily, while ophthalmopathy patients were given high-dose intravenous methylprednisolone. The full study reports these points: In validation, the model predicted ophthalmopathy progression with about 64% sensitivity and 72.22% specificity; approximately 12 predicted patients were CT-confirmed with GO in a median of around 6 months. Most of the expanded thyroid clonotypes with a frequency above 0.001 were also detected in blood, and it was suggested that the thyroid immune response may be reflected by blood repertoires. In cross-validation, the 13-signature model distinguished ophthalmopathy from stable hyperthyroidism with almost 90% sensitivity and 81.08% specificity, and in the test set the corresponding values were 80% and 75%. Sample size was not predetermined statistically, and investigators were not blinded to group allocation.

Stable hyperthyroidism was defined as no progression to ophthalmopathy within 18 months of follow-up. Hyperthyroidism patients were newly diagnosed, were aged 18 to 65 years, and had a disease duration under 2 months. Anyone with other autoimmune diseases, uncontrolled infections, pregnancy or lactation was excluded from the study. Diagnosis relied on clinical symptoms, serum thyroxine, TRAb, thyroid ultrasound and orbital computed tomography. Using Ficoll-Paque density gradient centrifugation, PBMCs were isolated from roughly 9.2 ml of fresh peripheral blood. Total RNA was extracted using Trizol reagent, and RNA quality was checked on an Agilent 2100 Bioanalyzer. For repertoire sequencing, the TCR beta CDR3 regions were amplified from RNA transcripts. A first-round RT-PCR used HTBI primers with the Qiagen OneStep RT-PCR kit, followed by a second-round multiplex PCR, size selection and purification. The libraries underwent paired-end sequencing with 100 bp reads on an Illumina HiSeq2000. In the paper's pipeline: SOAPnuke was used to process the reads, throwing out any read that had adapters, had uncalled bases, had a mean Phred below 15, or lacked an exact constant-primer or identifier match. COPE v1.2.5 was used to merge high-quality paired reads. Each unique nucleotide sequence was defined as a clonotype, and clonotypes were aligned to IMGT TRB V, D and J references with MiTCR v1.1. Only V-J combinations with frequency above 0.0001 were analysed, covering approximately 99% of repertoires. A TCR clonal expansion and chaos score per V-J combination was defined as the ratio of F50 clonal expansion to chaos observed in the TCRdist matrix. Welch's t-statistics and random forest were used to reduce the features to some 13 V-J combinations, which were then used as input to a naive Bayes classifier. The Morisita-Horn index was used to measure how similar the thyroid and blood repertoires were. TCRdb ran its own pipeline on the public reads, namely fastp trimming at Q25 and MiXCR clone calling, and kept in-frame beta chains. Under each unique CDR3 protein, matching rows form one entry showing the most common genes and DNA. In this record, the V and J calls reflect TCRdb's handling and not the investigators' own analysis. The sample has 30,000 to 50,000 distinct CDR3 sequences on record, 50% of them singletons. Approximately 27% of the sample is held by the ten biggest clonotypes.

This clonotype is a singleton in its sample. No antigen is known for it. Without the conserved terminal phenylalanine or tryptophan, this CDR3 likely stems from a read error. It is unclear where the CDR3 begins or ends on the DNA, so no DNA is shown, and the CDR3 is as TCRdb lists it. Based on the germline V gene, the CDR1 and CDR2 sequences are SQVTM and ANQGSEA. The CDR3 is 14 residues long, ends included. The origin of this receptor is an adult woman with stable Graves' hyperthyroidism. The chain was built from TRBV29-1 and TRBJ2-5; the table calls TRBD1, which could not be checked here. The sequenced sample was peripheral blood. CDR3 protein: CSVVGGSNGYTFGS.